Many counts were recorded for the clone carrying this T cell receptor beta chain. Antigen unknown. This sample is part of a study of post-analysis software for immune sequencing data. Unique molecular identifiers were present in the TCR beta cDNA libraries. The authors obtained approximately 460,000 cDNA molecules from approximately 0.95 to 9.8 million T cells. TCRdb ran MiXCR on the PCR reads and lists one entry per CDR3 protein. The sample gives about 540,000 distinct CDR3 sequences, 34% of which show up once; 4.5% to 7.5% is in the top ten. Points from the study as a whole: When the samples were clustered directly with F measure, those that had been prepared in the same batch showed strong co-clustering. Compared with controls, patients had more of 4 to 6 TRBV segments, including TRBV5-6, TRBV5-1 and TRBV20-1.

In germline, CDR1 is MDHEN, CDR2 SYDVKM. Losses at the gene ends were 6 bases for V and 4 bases for J; bases not matched to a gene: 7. The CDR3 has 14 residues. The sample taken for sequencing was blood. This chain uses TRBV28 with TRBJ2-3; the match to TRBD1 covers 7 bases. The sequence was obtained from a girl between 2 and 17 years old with multiple sclerosis. CDR3 nucleotide sequence: TGTGCCAGCAGCCCCGGACAGGTACCAGATACGCAGTATTTT. Protein product: CASSPGQVPDTQYF.